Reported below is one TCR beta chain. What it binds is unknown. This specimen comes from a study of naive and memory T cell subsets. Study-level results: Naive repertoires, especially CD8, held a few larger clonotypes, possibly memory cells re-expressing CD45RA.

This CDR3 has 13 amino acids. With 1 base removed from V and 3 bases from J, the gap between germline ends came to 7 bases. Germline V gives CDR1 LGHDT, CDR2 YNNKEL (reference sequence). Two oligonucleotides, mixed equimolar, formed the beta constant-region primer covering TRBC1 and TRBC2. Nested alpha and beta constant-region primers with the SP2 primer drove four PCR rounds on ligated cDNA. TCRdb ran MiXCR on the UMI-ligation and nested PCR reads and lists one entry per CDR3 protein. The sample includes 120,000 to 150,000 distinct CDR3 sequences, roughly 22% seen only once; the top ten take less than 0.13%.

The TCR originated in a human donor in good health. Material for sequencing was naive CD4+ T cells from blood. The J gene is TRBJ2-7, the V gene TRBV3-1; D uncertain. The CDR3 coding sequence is TGTGCCAGCAGCCAAGTGGACCTCTACGAGCAGTACTTC. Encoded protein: CASSQVDLYEQYF.